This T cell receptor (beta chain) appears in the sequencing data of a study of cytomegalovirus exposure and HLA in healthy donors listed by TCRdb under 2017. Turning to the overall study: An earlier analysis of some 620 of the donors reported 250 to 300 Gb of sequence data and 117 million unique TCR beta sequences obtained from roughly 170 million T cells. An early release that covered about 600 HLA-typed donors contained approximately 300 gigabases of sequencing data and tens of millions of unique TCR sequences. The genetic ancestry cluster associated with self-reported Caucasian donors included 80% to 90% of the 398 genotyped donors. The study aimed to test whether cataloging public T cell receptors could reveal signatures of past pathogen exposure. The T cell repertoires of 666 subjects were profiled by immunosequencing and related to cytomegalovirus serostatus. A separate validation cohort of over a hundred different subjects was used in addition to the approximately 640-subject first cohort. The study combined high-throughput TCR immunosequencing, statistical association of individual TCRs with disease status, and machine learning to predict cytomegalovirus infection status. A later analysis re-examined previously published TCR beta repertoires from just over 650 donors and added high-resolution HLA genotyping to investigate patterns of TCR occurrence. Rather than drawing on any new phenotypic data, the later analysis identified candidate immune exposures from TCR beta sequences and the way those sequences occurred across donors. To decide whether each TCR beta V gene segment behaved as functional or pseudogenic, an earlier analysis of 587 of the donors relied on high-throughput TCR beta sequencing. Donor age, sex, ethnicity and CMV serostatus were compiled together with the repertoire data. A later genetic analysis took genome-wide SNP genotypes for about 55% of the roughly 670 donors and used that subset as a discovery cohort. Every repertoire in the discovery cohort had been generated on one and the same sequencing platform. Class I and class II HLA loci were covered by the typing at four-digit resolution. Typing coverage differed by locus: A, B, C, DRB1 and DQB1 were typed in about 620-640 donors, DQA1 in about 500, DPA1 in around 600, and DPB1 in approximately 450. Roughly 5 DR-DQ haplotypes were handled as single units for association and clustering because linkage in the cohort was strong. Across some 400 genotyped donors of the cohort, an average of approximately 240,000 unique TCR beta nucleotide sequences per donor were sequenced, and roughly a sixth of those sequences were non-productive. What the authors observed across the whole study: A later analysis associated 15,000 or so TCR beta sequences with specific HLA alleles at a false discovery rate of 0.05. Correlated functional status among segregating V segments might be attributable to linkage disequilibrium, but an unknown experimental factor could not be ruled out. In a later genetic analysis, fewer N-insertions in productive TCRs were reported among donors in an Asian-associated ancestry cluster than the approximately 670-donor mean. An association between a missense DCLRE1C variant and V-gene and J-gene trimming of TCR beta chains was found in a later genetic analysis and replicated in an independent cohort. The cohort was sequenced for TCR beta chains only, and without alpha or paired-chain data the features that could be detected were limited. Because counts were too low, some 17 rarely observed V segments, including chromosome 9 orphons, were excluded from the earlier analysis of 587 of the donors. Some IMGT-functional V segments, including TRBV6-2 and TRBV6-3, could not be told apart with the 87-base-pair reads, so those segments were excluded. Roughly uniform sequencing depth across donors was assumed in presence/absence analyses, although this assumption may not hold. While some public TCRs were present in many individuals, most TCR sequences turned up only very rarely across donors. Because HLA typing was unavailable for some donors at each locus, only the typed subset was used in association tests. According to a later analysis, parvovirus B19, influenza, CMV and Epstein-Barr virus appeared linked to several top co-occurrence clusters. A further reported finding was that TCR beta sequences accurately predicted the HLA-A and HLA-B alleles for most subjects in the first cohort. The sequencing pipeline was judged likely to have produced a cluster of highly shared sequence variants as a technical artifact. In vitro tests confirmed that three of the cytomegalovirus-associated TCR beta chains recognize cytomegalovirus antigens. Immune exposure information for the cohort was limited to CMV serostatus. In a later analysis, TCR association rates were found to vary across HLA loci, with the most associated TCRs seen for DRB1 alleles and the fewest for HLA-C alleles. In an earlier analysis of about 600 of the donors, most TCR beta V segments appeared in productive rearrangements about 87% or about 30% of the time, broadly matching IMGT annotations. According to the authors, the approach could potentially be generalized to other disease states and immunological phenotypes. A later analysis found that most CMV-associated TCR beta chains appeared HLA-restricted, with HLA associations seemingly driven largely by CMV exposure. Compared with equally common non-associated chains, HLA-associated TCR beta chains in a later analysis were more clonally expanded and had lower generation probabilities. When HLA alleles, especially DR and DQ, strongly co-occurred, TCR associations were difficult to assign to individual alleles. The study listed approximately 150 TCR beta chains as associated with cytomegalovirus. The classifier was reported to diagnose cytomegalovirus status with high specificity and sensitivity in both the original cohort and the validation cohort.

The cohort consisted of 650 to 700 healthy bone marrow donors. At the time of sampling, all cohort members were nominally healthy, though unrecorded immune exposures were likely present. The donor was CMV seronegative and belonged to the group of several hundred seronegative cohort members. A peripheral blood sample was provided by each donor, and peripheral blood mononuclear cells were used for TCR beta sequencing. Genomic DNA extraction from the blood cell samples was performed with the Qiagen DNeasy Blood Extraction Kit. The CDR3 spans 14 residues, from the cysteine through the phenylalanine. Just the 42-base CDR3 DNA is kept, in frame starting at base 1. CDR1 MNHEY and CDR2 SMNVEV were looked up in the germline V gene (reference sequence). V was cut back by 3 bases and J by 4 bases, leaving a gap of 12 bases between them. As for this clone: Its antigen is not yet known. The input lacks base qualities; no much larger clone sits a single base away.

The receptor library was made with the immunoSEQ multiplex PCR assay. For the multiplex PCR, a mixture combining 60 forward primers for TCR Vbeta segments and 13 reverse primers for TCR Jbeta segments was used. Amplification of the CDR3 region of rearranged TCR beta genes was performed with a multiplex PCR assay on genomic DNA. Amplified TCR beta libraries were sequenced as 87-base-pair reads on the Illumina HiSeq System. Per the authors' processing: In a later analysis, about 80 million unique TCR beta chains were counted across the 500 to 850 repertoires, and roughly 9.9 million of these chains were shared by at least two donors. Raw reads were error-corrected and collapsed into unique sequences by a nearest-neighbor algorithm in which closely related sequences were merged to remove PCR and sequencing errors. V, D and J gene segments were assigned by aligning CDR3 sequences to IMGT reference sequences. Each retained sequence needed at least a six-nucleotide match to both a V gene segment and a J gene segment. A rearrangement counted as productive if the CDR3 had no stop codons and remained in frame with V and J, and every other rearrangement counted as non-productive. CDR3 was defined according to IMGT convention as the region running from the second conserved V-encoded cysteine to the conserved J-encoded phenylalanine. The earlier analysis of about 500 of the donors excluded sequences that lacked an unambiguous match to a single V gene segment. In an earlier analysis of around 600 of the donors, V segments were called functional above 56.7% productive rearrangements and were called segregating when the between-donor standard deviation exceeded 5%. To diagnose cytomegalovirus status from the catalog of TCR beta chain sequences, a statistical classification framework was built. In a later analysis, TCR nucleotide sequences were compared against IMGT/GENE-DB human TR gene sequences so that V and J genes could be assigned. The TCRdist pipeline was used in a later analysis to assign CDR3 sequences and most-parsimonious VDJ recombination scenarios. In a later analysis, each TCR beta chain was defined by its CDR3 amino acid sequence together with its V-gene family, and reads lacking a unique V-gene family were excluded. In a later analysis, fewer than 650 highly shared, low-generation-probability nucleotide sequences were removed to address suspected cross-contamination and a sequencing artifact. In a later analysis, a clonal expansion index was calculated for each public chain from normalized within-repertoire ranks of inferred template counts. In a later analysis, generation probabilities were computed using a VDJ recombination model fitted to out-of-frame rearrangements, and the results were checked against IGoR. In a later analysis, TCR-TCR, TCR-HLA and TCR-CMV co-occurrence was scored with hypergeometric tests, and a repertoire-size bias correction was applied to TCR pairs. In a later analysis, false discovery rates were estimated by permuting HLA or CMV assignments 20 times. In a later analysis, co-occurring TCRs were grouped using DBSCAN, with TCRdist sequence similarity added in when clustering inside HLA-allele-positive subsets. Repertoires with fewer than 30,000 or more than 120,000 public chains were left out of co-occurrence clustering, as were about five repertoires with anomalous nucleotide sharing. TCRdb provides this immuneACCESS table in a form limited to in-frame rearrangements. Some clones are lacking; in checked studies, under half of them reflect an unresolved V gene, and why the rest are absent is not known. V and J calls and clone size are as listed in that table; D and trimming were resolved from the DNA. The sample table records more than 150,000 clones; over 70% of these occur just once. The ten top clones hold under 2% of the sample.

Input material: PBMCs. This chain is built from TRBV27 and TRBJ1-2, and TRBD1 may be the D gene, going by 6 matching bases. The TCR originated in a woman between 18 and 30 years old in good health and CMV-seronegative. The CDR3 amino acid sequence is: CASSFIKGGYGYTF. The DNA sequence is TGTGCCAGCAGTTTTATTAAAGGGGGCTATGGCTACACCTTC.